A single sample gave rise to the 10 T cell receptor beta chains below, sequenced in a study of CD8 T cells in ankylosing spondylitis. Each CDR3 protein gets one entry after TCRdb re-called the 5' RACE reads with MiXCR. The sample consists of 750,000 to 850,000 distinct CDR3 sequences, approximately 10% of them appearing once. Regarding the study as a whole: Blood of patients with ankylosing spondylitis appeared to be characterized by a TCR beta motif of several highly homologous variants.

No antigen has been identified for these receptors. Sequenced material: blood, either unsorted or a sorted T cell fraction (not recorded which). The source is a male donor with ankylosing spondylitis.

This clonotype has more than one count but fewer than ten. V usage is TRBV28 and J usage is TRBJ2-7, with 7 bases identical to TRBD1. The CDR3 spans 15 residues. Per the germline V gene, CDR1 is MDHEN and CDR2 is SYDVKM. Trimming at V came to 6 bases and at J to 5 bases, leaving 13 bases not matched to a gene. The CDR3 DNA reads TGTGCCAGCAGCCGAGCCGACAGGGTTTTCCACGAGCAGTACTTC. This gives the protein CASSRADRVFHEQYF. The entire variable domain, with the rest obtained from reference TRBV28 and TRBJ2-7, is as follows: DVKVTQSSRYLVKRTGEKVFLECVQDMDHENMFWYRQDPGLGLRLIYFSYDVKMKEKGDIPEGYSVSREKKERFSLILESASTNQTSMYLCASSRADRVFHEQYFGPGTRLTVT.

This clonotype occurred many times. The chain joins TRBV5-1 to TRBJ2-1; D gene ambiguous. Per the germline V gene, CDR1 is SGHRS and CDR2 is YFSETQ. The CDR3 contains 13 residues. V shed 0 bases and J shed 10 bases, with 11 bases lying between them. The DNA of the CDR3 is TGCGCCAGCAGCTTGGGTCGGCAAAGAGAGCAGTTCTTC. This codes for CASSLGRQREQFF. Variable domain in full (rest from reference TRBV5-1 and TRBJ2-1): KAGVTQTPRYLIKTRGQQVTLSCSPISGHRSVSWYQQTPGQGLQFLFEYFSETQRNKGNFPGRFSGRQFSNSRSEMNVSTLELGDSALYLCASSLGRQREQFFGPGTRLTVL.

This clonotype was counted between two and nine times. The chain links TRBV15 to TRBJ2-2, with D possibly TRBD1 on 5 matching bases. V lost 7 bases and J lost 7, with 16 bases in between. The CDR3 totals 14 residues. The germline CDR1 and CDR2 sequences are LNHNV and YYDKDF (reference sequence). CDR3 in amino acids: CATKGIWSGGELFF. The CDR3 DNA follows: TGTGCCACCAAGGGGATTTGGAGTGGCGGGGAGCTGTTTTTT.

In this sample, this clonotype turned up many times. The rearrangement joins TRBV20-1 to TRBJ2-3; 7 nucleotides align to TRBD2. The trim removed 8 bases at V and 8 bases at J, leaving 13 bases unmatched. The CDR3 totals 13 residues. The germline gives CDR1 DFQATT, CDR2 SNEGSKA (reference sequence). The DNA for the CDR3 is TGCAGTCCGGGGGGACTACATGGCCTTACGCAGTATTTT. Protein: CSPGGLHGLTQYF.

The chain combines TRBV15 with TRBJ2-7; 10 bases agree with TRBD2. V lost 0 bases to trimming and J lost 2 bases; unmatched junction nucleotides: 4. The CDR3 sequence is 16 residues long. From germline, CDR1 is LNHNV and CDR2 YYDKDF (reference sequence). The CDR3 spells CATSRERTSGPYEQYF. CDR3 bases: TGTGCCACCAGCAGAGAACGGACTAGCGGTCCCTACGAGCAGTACTTC.

The chain joins TRBV15 to TRBJ2-7; 10 nucleotides agree with TRBD1. Per germline, CDR1 LNHNV and CDR2 YYDKDF (reference sequence). The CDR3 has 13 residues. V shed 11 bases and J 5 bases; nucleotides not matched to a gene: 9. Here the CDR3 DNA reads TGTGCCGACCGGGACAGGGGAGGACACGAGCAGTACTTC. Protein: CADRDRGGHEQYF.

This clonotype has ten or more counts. V and J are TRBV20-1 and TRBJ2-1; 7 positions agree with TRBD2. This CDR3 spans 14 amino acids. In germline, CDR1 is DFQATT, CDR2 SNEGSKA (reference sequence). The junction had 7 bases not matched to a gene; V was cut back by 7 bases and J by 1 base. CDR3 loop: CSGEGPKSYNEQFF. The CDR3 DNA sequence: TGCAGTGGGGAGGGCCCTAAATCCTACAATGAGCAGTTCTTC.

This CDR3 is CASRTVAGGSYEQYF. In nucleotides, the CDR3 is TGCGCCAGCAGAACTGTAGCGGGGGGCTCCTACGAGCAGTACTTC. The V call is TRBV5-1, the J call TRBJ2-7, with 10 bases fitting TRBD2. The V gene end was trimmed by 5 bases and the J gene end by 0 bases; junction bases not matched to a gene: 5. There are 15 residues in the CDR3. From germline, CDR1 is SGHRS and CDR2 YFSETQ. Supplemented by reference TRBV5-1 and TRBJ2-7, the full variable domain reads KAGVTQTPRYLIKTRGQQVTLSCSPISGHRSVSWYQQTPGQGLQFLFEYFSETQRNKGNFPGRFSGRQFSNSRSEMNVSTLELGDSALYLCASRTVAGGSYEQYFGPGTRLTVT.

Many counts were recorded for this clonotype. The chain has TRBV20-1 and TRBJ2-1; 10 positions match TRBD2. The CDR3 contains 15 residues. Losses at the gene ends were 2 bases for V and 5 bases for J; bases not matched to a gene: 6. Germline V lookup: CDR1 DFQATT, CDR2 SNEGSKA (reference sequence). Here the CDR3 DNA reads TGCAGTGCTAGACCGAGCGGGAGGGTCCACAATGAGCAGTTCTTC. Its protein product is CSARPSGRVHNEQFF.

The rearrangement uses TRBV12-3 or TRBV12-4 and TRBJ2-3; D not resolved. The V end was cut by 6 bases, the J end by 2 bases, with 12 bases between. This CDR3 has 14 amino acids. CDR3 sequence: CASRPKRFTDTQYF. CDR3 DNA: TGTGCCAGCAGACCAAAGCGATTCACAGATACGCAGTATTTT.